A selection of T cell receptor beta chains follows, all from one sample in a study of T cells in Graves' hyperthyroidism and ophthalmopathy. TCRdb itself ran the multiplex PCR reads through MiXCR, one entry per CDR3 protein. The sample holds about 770,000 distinct CDR3 sequences, around 20% seen once. The specimen was blood. Receptors originate from a woman between 45 and 60 years old with Graves' hyperthyroidism that later progressed to Graves' ophthalmopathy. Each CDR3 is given with its conserved first and last residue. A D gene is named only where the DNA matches it firmly. Some rows have no size entry. The others give once, few or many, or a class for an expanded clone.

V gene,clone size,CDR3 length,D gene,J gene,CDR3 protein,CDR3 DNA
TRBV20-1,NA,18,TRBD2,TRBJ2-1,CSASTGTSGGVAYNEQFF,TGCAGTGCTAGCACCGGGACTAGCGGGGGGGTGGCCTACAATGAGCAGTTCTTC
TRBV4-1,NA,17,NA,TRBJ1-6,CASSQARQVSYNSPLHF,TGCGCCAGCAGCCAAGCCCGCCAGGTCTCCTATAATTCACCCCTCCACTTT
TRBV19,few,12,NA,TRBJ1-2,CATRLSSYGYTF,TGTGCCACAAGGTTGTCGAGCTATGGCTACACCTTC
TRBV14,NA,18,TRBD1,TRBJ1-2,CASSPLTGTGGLDYGYTF,TGTGCCAGCAGCCCACTTACCGGGACAGGGGGCTTGGACTATGGCTACACCTTC
TRBV6-1,few,15,NA,TRBJ2-3,CASSEGGTSTDTQYF,TGTGCCAGCAGTGAGGGGGGAACTAGCACAGATACGCAGTATTTT
TRBV19,few,14,NA,TRBJ1-5,CASSSRERGQPQHF,TGTGCCAGTAGTTCCCGGGAGCGAGGTCAGCCCCAGCATTTT
TRBV24-1,NA,15,TRBD2,TRBJ2-5,CATSEFGLVQETQYF,TGTGCCACCAGTGAATTCGGACTAGTCCAAGAGACCCAGTACTTC
TRBV7-6,NA,15,TRBD1,TRBJ1-1,CASSSLTGFGTEAFF,TGTGCCAGCAGCTCCCTGACAGGGTTTGGCACTGAAGCTTTCTTT
TRBV3-1,NA,15,NA,TRBJ1-2,CASSQVVAANYGYTF,TGTGCCAGCAGCCAAGTTGTCGCTGCTAACTATGGCTACACCTTC
TRBV2,NA,15,NA,TRBJ1-2,CASSEALSGLYGYTF,TGTGCCAGCAGTGAAGCGCTTTCAGGGCTCTATGGCTACACCTTC
TRBV7-2,NA,17,TRBD1,TRBJ2-5,CASSPAGTGSIQETQYF,TGTGCCAGCAGCCCCGCCGGGACAGGGTCAATCCAAGAGACCCAGTACTTC
TRBV5-1,NA,14,NA,TRBJ2-7,CASSFDKLSYEQYF,TGCGCCAGCAGCTTCGACAAGTTATCCTACGAGCAGTACTTC
TRBV11-2,many,15,NA,TRBJ2-5,CASSATGASQETQYF,TGTGCCAGCAGCGCAACCGGGGCTTCCCAAGAGACCCAGTACTTC
TRBV27,many,16,NA,TRBJ2-7,CASSSDLGTTLYEQYF,TGTGCCAGCAGTTCAGACCTAGGGACAACCCTTTACGAGCAGTACTTC
TRBV6-2/TRBV6-3,many,16,NA,TRBJ2-7,CASSYSTVWSSYEQYF,TGTGCCAGCAGTTACTCGACAGTGTGGAGCTCCTACGAGCAGTACTTC
TRBV12-3/TRBV12-4,NA,15,NA,TRBJ2-2,CATKAGQMNTGELFF,TGTGCCACCAAAGCGGGACAGATGAACACCGGGGAGCTGTTTTTT
TRBV29-1,NA,13,NA,TRBJ1-1,CSVEDRVNTEAFF,TGCAGCGTTGAAGATAGGGTGAACACTGAAGCTTTCTTT
TRBV12-3/TRBV12-4,many,17,NA,TRBJ1-1,CASTFWGAHFLNTEAFF,TGTGCCAGCACCTTCTGGGGGGCACATTTCCTGAACACTGAAGCTTTCTTT
TRBV27,few,16,TRBD1,TRBJ1-4,CASSLFAGTVNEKLFF,TGTGCCAGCAGTTTATTTGCCGGGACAGTCAATGAAAAACTGTTTTTT
TRBV6-6,NA,20,TRBD1,TRBJ1-1,CASSYSNPTGQVTMNTEAFF,TGTGCCAGCAGTTACTCGAATCCTACGGGACAGGTGACTATGAACACTGAAGCTTTCTTT
TRBV10-3,few,16,TRBD1,TRBJ2-5,CAISDPDRGLSKTQYF,TGTGCCATCAGTGACCCTGACAGGGGGCTATCGAAGACCCAGTACTTC
TRBV20-1,few,13,NA,TRBJ2-1,CSARGVWSNEQFF,TGCAGTGCTAGGGGGGTATGGTCAAATGAGCAGTTCTTC
TRBV20-1,many,16,TRBD1,TRBJ1-4,CSARGMVGTGNEKLFF,TGCAGTGCTAGAGGCATGGTCGGGACAGGGAATGAAAAACTGTTTTTT
TRBV7-3,few,14,NA,TRBJ1-1,CASSPGTEPTEAFF,TGTGCCAGCAGCCCGGGGACGGAGCCTACTGAAGCTTTCTTT
TRBV6-1,few,14,TRBD1,TRBJ1-2,CASSGTGGNYGYTF,TGTGCCAGCAGTGGGACAGGGGGAAACTATGGCTACACCTTC
TRBV3-1,few,17,NA,TRBJ2-1,CASSQGGGGAIYNEQFF,TGTGCCAGCAGCCAAGGAGGTGGGGGGGCCATATACAATGAGCAGTTCTTC
TRBV6-1,many,15,NA,TRBJ2-7,CATQRDPGRPAEQYF,TGTGCCACCCAAAGAGATCCTGGTCGCCCCGCCGAGCAGTACTTC
TRBV5-4,few,16,TRBD2,TRBJ2-2,CASSLLAGGRPGELFF,TGTGCCAGCAGCTTGTTAGCGGGGGGGCGGCCCGGGGAGCTGTTTTTT
TRBV5-8,many,16,TRBD1,TRBJ2-5,CASSLTGGPDQETQYF,TGTGCCAGCAGTTTGACAGGGGGGCCAGACCAAGAGACCCAGTACTTC